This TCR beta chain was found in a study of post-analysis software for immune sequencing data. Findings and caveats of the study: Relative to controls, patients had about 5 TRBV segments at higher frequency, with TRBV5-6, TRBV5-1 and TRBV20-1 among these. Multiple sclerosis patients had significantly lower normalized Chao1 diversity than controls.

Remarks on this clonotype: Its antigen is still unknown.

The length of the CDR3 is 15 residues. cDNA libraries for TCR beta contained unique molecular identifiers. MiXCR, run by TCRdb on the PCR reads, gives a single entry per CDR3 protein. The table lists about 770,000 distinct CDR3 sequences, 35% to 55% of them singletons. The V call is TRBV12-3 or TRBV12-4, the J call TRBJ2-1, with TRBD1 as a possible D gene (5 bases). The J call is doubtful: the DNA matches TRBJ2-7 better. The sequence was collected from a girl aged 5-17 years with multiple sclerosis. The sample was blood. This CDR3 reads CASSPVKGLTYEQYF. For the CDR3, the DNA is TGTGCCAGCAGTCCTGTGAAGGGGCTTACCTACGAGCAGTACTTC.